Sequencing of this TCR beta chain was carried out in a study of OX40 agonist ivuxolimab in advanced cancers. V lost 6 bases, J lost 5 bases, and 7 bases stayed unmatched. Germline values: CDR1 MNHEY, CDR2 SVGAGI. The CDR3 consists of 13 residues. Measured with immunoSEQ multiplex PCR; TCRdb has only the in-frame clones, and not every one. This table holds roughly 25,000 clones, roughly 76% found once. The sample in question was CD4+ or CD8+ T cells sorted from blood, obtained in a trial of the OX40 agonist ivuxolimab. The V and J genes are TRBV6-5 and TRBJ2-7; 7 bases fit TRBD1. The clonotype comes from an adult with an advanced solid tumor such as melanoma, head and neck, liver or kidney cancer. This CDR3 reads CASSLTGANEQYF. CDR3 DNA sequence: TGTGCCAGCAGCCTAACAGGGGCGAACGAGCAGTACTTC.